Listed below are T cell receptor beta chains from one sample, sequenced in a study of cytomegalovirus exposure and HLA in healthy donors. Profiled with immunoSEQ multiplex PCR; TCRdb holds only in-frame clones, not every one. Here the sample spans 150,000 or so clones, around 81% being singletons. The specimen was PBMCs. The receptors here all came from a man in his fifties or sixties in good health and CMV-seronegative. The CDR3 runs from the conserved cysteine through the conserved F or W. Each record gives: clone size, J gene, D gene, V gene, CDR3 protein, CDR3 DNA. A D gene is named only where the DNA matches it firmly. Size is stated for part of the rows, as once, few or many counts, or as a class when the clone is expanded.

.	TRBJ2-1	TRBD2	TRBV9	CASSVATSGGQNEQFF	TGTGCCAGCAGCGTAGCTACTAGCGGGGGCCAAAATGAGCAGTTCTTC
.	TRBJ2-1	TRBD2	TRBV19	CASSIGASGGRSSYNEQFF	TGTGCCAGTAGTATCGGCGCTAGCGGGGGGCGAAGCTCCTACAATGAGCAGTTCTTC
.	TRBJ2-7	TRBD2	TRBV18	CASSPGTSGRYEQYF	TGTGCCAGCTCACCCGGGACTAGCGGGAGGTACGAGCAGTACTTC
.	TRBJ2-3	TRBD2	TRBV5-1	CASSSMTSETDTQYF	TGCGCCAGCAGCTCGATGACTAGCGAGACAGATACGCAGTATTTT
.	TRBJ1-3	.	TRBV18	CASSPPYGTAGNTIYF	TGTGCCAGCTCACCACCGTACGGGACTGCTGGAAACACCATATATTTT
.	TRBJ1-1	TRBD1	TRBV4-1	CASSHGTGREAFF	TGCGCCAGCAGCCATGGGACAGGGAGAGAAGCTTTCTTT
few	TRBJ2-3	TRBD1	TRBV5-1	CASSGTGGSTDTQYF	TGCGCCAGCAGCGGGACAGGGGGGAGCACAGATACGCAGTATTTT
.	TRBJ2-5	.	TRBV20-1	CSARAGETQYF	TGCAGTGCTAGAGCGGGGGAGACCCAGTACTTC
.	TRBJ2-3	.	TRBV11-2	CASSIRDMGSTDTQYF	TGTGCCAGCAGCATCCGGGACATGGGCAGCACAGATACGCAGTATTTT
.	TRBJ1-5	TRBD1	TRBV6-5	CASRRRQGGQPQHF	TGTGCCAGCAGGAGACGACAGGGTGGCCAGCCCCAGCATTTT
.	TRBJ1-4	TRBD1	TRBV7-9	CASSLLQGIEEKLFF	TGTGCCAGCAGCCTCCTACAGGGGATCGAGGAAAAACTGTTTTTT
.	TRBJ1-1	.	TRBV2	CASSLGAGTEAFF	TGTGCCAGCAGTTTAGGCGCGGGGACTGAAGCTTTCTTT
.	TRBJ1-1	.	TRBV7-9	CASSFPSRGAFF	TGTGCCAGCAGCTTTCCGAGCCGTGGAGCTTTCTTT
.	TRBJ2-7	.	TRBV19	CASSIGEGVTYEQYF	TGTGCCAGTAGTATAGGCGAGGGGGTGACCTACGAGCAGTACTTC
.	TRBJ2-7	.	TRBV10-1	CASSGGLRSYEQYF	TGCGCCAGCAGTGGGGGACTCCGATCCTACGAGCAGTACTTC
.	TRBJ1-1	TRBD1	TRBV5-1	CASSSYDRVRTEAFF	TGCGCCAGCAGCTCCTATGACAGGGTACGCACTGAAGCTTTCTTT
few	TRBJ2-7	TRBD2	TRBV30	CASGGSSYEQYF	TGTGCCAGTGGCGGGAGCTCCTACGAGCAGTACTTC
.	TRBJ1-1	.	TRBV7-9	CASSLLQGRAFF	TGTGCCAGCAGCTTATTGCAGGGGCGCGCTTTCTTT
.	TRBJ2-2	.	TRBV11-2	CAGGALNTGELLF	TGTGCCGGGGGCGCCCTGAACACCGGGGAGCTGCTTTTT
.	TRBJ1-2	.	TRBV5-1	CASSSFSGPGYTF	TGCGCCAGCAGCTCATTCAGTGGGCCCGGCTACACCTTC
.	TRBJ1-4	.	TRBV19	CASSIGTANEKLFF	TGTGCCAGTAGTATTGGAACAGCTAATGAAAAACTGTTTTTT
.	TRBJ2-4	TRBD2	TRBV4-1	CASSQAPGREAKNIQYF	TGCGCCAGCAGCCAAGCCCCCGGGAGGGAAGCCAAAAACATTCAGTACTTC
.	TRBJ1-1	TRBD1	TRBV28	CASISDRGLFAFF	TGTGCCAGCATTTCGGACAGGGGGCTGTTTGCTTTCTTT
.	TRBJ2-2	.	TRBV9	CASSVSRTSPLPNTGELFF	TGTGCCAGCAGCGTATCGCGGACTTCCCCCCTTCCGAACACCGGGGAGCTGTTTTTT
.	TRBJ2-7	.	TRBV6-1	CASSDRAYEQYF	TGTGCCAGCAGTGACAGGGCCTACGAGCAGTACTTC
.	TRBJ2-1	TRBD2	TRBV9	CASARTSGGVNEQFF	TGTGCCAGCGCACGGACTAGCGGGGGGGTCAATGAGCAGTTCTTC
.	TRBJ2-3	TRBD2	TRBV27	CASSLYSRGLAGGLNTQYF	TGTGCCAGCAGTTTATACAGCCGCGGACTAGCGGGAGGTCTGAATACGCAGTATTTT
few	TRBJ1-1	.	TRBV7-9	CASSLLTGFWTEAFF	TGTGCCAGCAGCTTACTTACAGGGTTTTGGACTGAAGCTTTCTTT
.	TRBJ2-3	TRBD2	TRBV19	CASSIEELATDTQYF	TGTGCCAGTAGTATAGAGGAACTAGCGACAGATACGCAGTATTTT
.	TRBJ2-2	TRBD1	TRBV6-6	CASSSGTGLTGELFF	TGTGCCAGCAGTTCCGGGACAGGGCTGACCGGGGAGCTGTTTTTT
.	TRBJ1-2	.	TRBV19	CASSISTDYGYTF	TGTGCCAGTAGTATTTCAACAGACTATGGCTACACCTTC
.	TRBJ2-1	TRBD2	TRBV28	CASRDQLAGGEFF	TGTGCCAGCAGGGACCAGCTAGCGGGAGGAGAGTTCTTC
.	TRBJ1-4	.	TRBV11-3	CASSLLTNEKLFF	TGTGCCAGCAGTCTCCTAACTAATGAAAAACTGTTTTTT
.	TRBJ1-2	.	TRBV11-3	CASSLDGGARLDGYTF	TGTGCCAGCAGCTTAGATGGAGGGGCGCGACTGGATGGCTACACCTTC
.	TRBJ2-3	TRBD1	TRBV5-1	CASSADRGPPATQYF	TGCGCCAGCAGCGCTGACAGGGGGCCGCCCGCAACGCAGTATTTT
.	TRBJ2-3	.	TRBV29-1	CSVGLPSDTQYF	TGCAGCGTTGGTCTACCTTCAGATACGCAGTATTTT
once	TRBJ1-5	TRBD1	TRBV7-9	CASSDGERGQGQPQHF	TGTGCCAGCAGCGACGGCGAAAGAGGACAGGGACAGCCCCAGCATTTT
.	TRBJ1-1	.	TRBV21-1	CASSINRVRDTEAFF	TGTGCCAGCAGCATCAACAGGGTGCGGGACACTGAAGCTTTCTTT
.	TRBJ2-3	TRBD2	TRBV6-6	CASSPLAGATDTQYF	TGTGCCAGCAGCCCTCTAGCGGGGGCCACAGATACGCAGTATTTT
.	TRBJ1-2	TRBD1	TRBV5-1	CASSFGTDGYTF	TGCGCCAGCAGCTTTGGGACAGACGGCTACACCTTC
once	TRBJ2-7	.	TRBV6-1	CASSGFSSYEQYF	TGTGCCAGCTCGGGGTTCAGCTCCTACGAGCAGTACTTC
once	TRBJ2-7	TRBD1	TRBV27	CASSFGTGEFEQYF	TGTGCCAGCAGTTTCGGGACAGGGGAATTCGAGCAGTACTTC
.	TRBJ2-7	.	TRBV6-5	CASNRGLTSYEQYF	TGTGCCAGCAATAGAGGACTCACGTCCTACGAGCAGTACTTC
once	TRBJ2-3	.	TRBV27	CASKFPRAGGTDTQYF	TGTGCCAGCAAATTTCCCCGGGCAGGGGGCACAGATACGCAGTATTTT
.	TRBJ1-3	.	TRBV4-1	CASSQDRGVGNTIYF	TGCGCCAGCAGCCAAGACAGGGGCGTTGGAAACACCATATATTTT
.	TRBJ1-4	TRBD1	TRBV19	CATGVTGTNEKLFF	TGTGCCACCGGGGTGACAGGGACTAATGAAAAACTGTTTTTT
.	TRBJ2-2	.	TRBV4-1	CASSQPLSTGELFF	TGCGCCAGCAGCCAACCTTTATCGACCGGGGAGCTGTTTTTT
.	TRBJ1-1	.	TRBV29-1	CSVDGQMNTEAFF	TGCAGCGTGGATGGACAGATGAACACTGAAGCTTTCTTT
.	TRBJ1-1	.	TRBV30	CAWSVGGNTEAFF	TGTGCCTGGAGTGTAGGGGGGAACACTGAAGCTTTCTTT
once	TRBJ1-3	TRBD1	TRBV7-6	CASSLDPPRGQGVRSGNTIYF	TGTGCCAGCAGCTTAGATCCACCTCGAGGACAGGGGGTACGGAGTGGAAACACCATATATTTT
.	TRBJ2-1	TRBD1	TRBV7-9	CASSSRDRVVSSPNEQFF	TGTGCCAGCAGCTCCAGGGACAGGGTGGTCTCGAGCCCCAATGAGCAGTTCTTC
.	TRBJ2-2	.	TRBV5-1	CASSRSQGRFTGELFF	TGCGCCAGCAGCCGGTCTCAGGGTCGTTTCACCGGGGAGCTGTTTTTT
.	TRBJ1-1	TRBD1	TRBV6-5	CASSERTGWGTEAFF	TGTGCCAGCAGCGAAAGGACAGGGTGGGGAACTGAAGCTTTCTTT
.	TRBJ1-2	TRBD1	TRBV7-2	CASSLRQGGYTF	TGTGCCAGCAGCCTCCGACAGGGAGGCTACACCTTC
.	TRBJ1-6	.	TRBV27	CASSSGTGLSPLHF	TGTGCCAGCAGTTCCGGAACAGGGCTCTCACCCCTCCACTTT
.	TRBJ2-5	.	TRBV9	CASSNRDGETQYF	TGTGCCAGCAGCAACAGGGATGGAGAGACCCAGTACTTC
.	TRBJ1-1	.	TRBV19	CASSTHRQNTEAFF	TGTGCCAGTAGTACCCACCGACAGAACACTGAAGCTTTCTTT
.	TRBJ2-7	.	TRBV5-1	CASSLARSSPSNEQYF	TGCGCCAGCAGCTTGGCCCGGTCCTCCCCCTCGAACGAGCAGTACTTC
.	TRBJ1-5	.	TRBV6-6	CASSSNRANQPQHF	TGTGCCAGCAGTTCGAACAGGGCCAATCAGCCCCAGCATTTT
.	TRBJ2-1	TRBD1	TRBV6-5	CASTRQGLNNEQFF	TGTGCCAGCACAAGACAGGGATTGAACAATGAGCAGTTCTTC